Listed below are T cell receptor beta chains from one sample, sequenced in a study of shared clonotypes between healthy human individuals. Generated by immunoSEQ multiplex PCR, the TCRdb table keeps only in-frame clones and is missing some. Of a few million clones listed, 93% were seen once; the top ten hold under 2%. The sample taken for sequencing was naive CD8+ T cells from PBMCs. The receptor source for this set is a man between 18 and 35 years old in good health. Some clones in this sample may be carry-over from other donors' samples. Each CDR3 is given with its conserved first and last residue. D genes are given only for firm matches. Not every row has a clone size; where given, it reads once, few, many or a size class.

CDR3 DNA	CDR3 protein	D gene	clone size	J gene	V gene
TGCAGCGTTGAGGGCTCGGGGGAGGGCCAAGGGACCCAGTACTTC	CSVEGSGEGQGTQYF	TRBD2	.	TRBJ2-5	TRBV29-1
TGTGCCAGCAGCCCGGGTCCGGGACTAGCCTACGAGCAGTACTTC	CASSPGPGLAYEQYF	TRBD2	.	TRBJ2-7	TRBV5-6
TGCGCCAGCAGCTTGACGGGAGTGGAGGGCAATGAGCAGTTCTTC	CASSLTGVEGNEQFF	.	.	TRBJ2-1	TRBV5-1
TGTGCCAGCAGCTTCGGCGCGGACGGTGGGCAGCCCCAGCATTTT	CASSFGADGGQPQHF	.	.	TRBJ1-5	TRBV7-8
TGTGCCAACAGTTTATCCGGAAGCAACGAGCAGTACTTC	CANSLSGSNEQYF	.	.	TRBJ2-7	TRBV28
TGTGCCACCAGCAGCCGAGCCAGACCATCCTACGAGCAGTACTTC	CATSSRARPSYEQYF	.	.	TRBJ2-7	TRBV15
TGTGCCAGCAGTGAAGGACTAGCGGTGTACTACGAGCAGTACTTC	CASSEGLAVYYEQYF	TRBD2	.	TRBJ2-7	TRBV6-1
TGTGCCAGCAGCTTGGACAGCCTCTCCTACGAGCAGTACTTC	CASSLDSLSYEQYF	.	.	TRBJ2-7	TRBV5-4
TGTGCCCCCGGGAAAGGCCCACCGGACACTGAAGCTTTCTTT	CAPGKGPPDTEAFF	.	few	TRBJ1-1	TRBV27
TGTGCCAGCAGCGTAATCCCCCATGAGCAGTTCTTC	CASSVIPHEQFF	.	.	TRBJ2-1	TRBV9
TGTGCCAGCAGCACATGGGGCGGACTAGCGGGAGATACGCAGTATTTT	CASSTWGGLAGDTQYF	TRBD2	.	TRBJ2-3	TRBV11-2
TGCGCCAGCAGCCCCTCGGGTAGCGGGAGGGGGGGTAATGAGCAGTTCTTC	CASSPSGSGRGGNEQFF	TRBD2	.	TRBJ2-1	TRBV4-3
TGCAGCGTTGGGCCCGGGACAGGGCGATCCTACGAGCAGTACTTC	CSVGPGTGRSYEQYF	TRBD1	.	TRBJ2-7	TRBV29-1
TGTGCCAGCAGTTACCCCTTTGACTATGGCTACACCTTC	CASSYPFDYGYTF	.	few	TRBJ1-2	TRBV28
TGTGCCAGCAGCTTAATGGGGACAGGGTCGCGTCAGCCCCAGCATTTT	CASSLMGTGSRQPQHF	TRBD1	.	TRBJ1-5	TRBV7-8
TGTGCCAGCAGCTTTAAAGGGGACGAGCAGTACTTC	CASSFKGDEQYF	.	once	TRBJ2-7	TRBV7-9
TGTGCCAGCAGTCCCCCCCTCGGACTAGCGGAATACAATGAGCAGTTCTTC	CASSPPLGLAEYNEQFF	TRBD2	.	TRBJ2-1	TRBV28
TGTGCCAGCAGTCCAATCCGGGACAGGGTTTACGAGCAGTACTTC	CASSPIRDRVYEQYF	TRBD1	.	TRBJ2-7	TRBV6-6
TGTGCCAGCAGCCGTGAGGGCTACGAGCAGTACTTC	CASSREGYEQYF	.	.	TRBJ2-7	TRBV9
TGCAGCGTAACCGGAAGGCCATACAATGAGCAGTTCTTC	CSVTGRPYNEQFF	.	.	TRBJ2-1	TRBV29-1
TGTGCCTGGAGTAACCCTAGCGGCTCCTACAATGAGCAGTTCTTC	CAWSNPSGSYNEQFF	TRBD2	.	TRBJ2-1	TRBV30
TGTGCCAGCAGTTCCGTACGGACAGAGGGCTATGGCTACACCTTC	CASSSVRTEGYGYTF	.	.	TRBJ1-2	TRBV28
TGTGCCAGCAGTCCCAGGGGCGGCAATCAGCCCCAGCATTTT	CASSPRGGNQPQHF	.	.	TRBJ1-5	TRBV28
TGTGCCAGCCGGCCAACAGGGATCGCCTACGAGCAGTACTTC	CASRPTGIAYEQYF	.	.	TRBJ2-7	TRBV28
TGTGCCAGCAGCCGGGAACTAGCGTGGCCCTGGGCCGGGGAGCTGTTTTTT	CASSRELAWPWAGELFF	TRBD2	.	TRBJ2-2	TRBV14
TGTGCCAGCAGCACCCTCTTAGTGGACAGAGCTAACTATGGCTACACCTTC	CASSTLLVDRANYGYTF	.	.	TRBJ1-2	TRBV9
TGTGCCACCAGGGACCCATACCAAGAGACCCAGTACTTC	CATRDPYQETQYF	.	.	TRBJ2-5	TRBV15
TGTGCCAGCAGGCCGGACCAGAGACCGGAGACCCAGTACTTC	CASRPDQRPETQYF	.	.	TRBJ2-5	TRBV7-9